This TCR beta chain was profiled in a study of T cells in narcolepsy. With respect to this clone: Its antigen is as yet unknown.

General study points: No autoreactive T cell clone sequences appeared in some memory CD4+ repertoires.

CDR3 length: 17 amino acids. Germline V CDR1 and CDR2: MNHNS, SASEGT. The ends were cut back, 4 bases at V and 0 bases at J, with 16 bases in the middle. Libraries were prepared by immunoSEQ multiplex PCR; TCRdb keeps only in-frame clonotypes and omits some of them. This table holds 25,000 to 35,000 clones, around 79% found once. This chain connects TRBV6-1 to TRBJ1-5; the D gene is possibly TRBD1 (6 bases). This TCR derives from a human donor with narcolepsy. Sequencing used CD45RA- memory CD4+ T cells from PBMCs. CDR3 nucleotides: TGTGCCAGCAGTGCCCTGGACAGCGACCTTAGCAATCAGCCCCAGCATTTT. This codes for CASSALDSDLSNQPQHF.